This T cell receptor (beta chain) stems from a study of CD8+ T cells in alopecia areata. Patients with alopecia areata provided lesional scalp punch biopsies as well as peripheral blood. PBMCs provided sorted CD4+ and CD8+ T cells. Comments on this clone: No antigen is known for it.

Overall study findings and caveats: When scalp samples are sequenced, resident alphabeta T cells of normal skin are also captured. In patients, TCRs were shared less clearly than in mice, and HLA may possibly be involved.

RNA extraction and reverse transcription yielded cDNA as sequencing template. The table came from immunoSEQ multiplex PCR; TCRdb's copy has only in-frame clones and leaves some out. The sample contains 70,000 to 95,000 clones, 51% of which appear only once. Trimming stripped 6 bases from V and 1 base from J, with 5 bases between. Germline assignment: CDR1 MNHEY and CDR2 SMNVEV (reference sequence). The CDR3 loop spans 12 amino acids. V and J are TRBV27 and TRBJ2-3, with TRBD2 as a possible D gene (5 bases). This receptor was taken from a human donor with alopecia areata. Source material: NKG2D-high CD8+ T cells sorted from blood. CDR3 nucleotides: TGTGCCAGCAGACTAGGCACAGATACGCAGTATTTT. It translates to CASRLGTDTQYF.